These 21 T cell receptor beta chains were sequenced from one sample in a study of molecular identifiers for immune sequencing clone quantification. MiXCR, run by TCRdb on the PCR reads, gives a single entry per CDR3 protein. The sample yields just under 650,000 distinct CDR3 sequences, approximately 20% seen once. Source material: naive CD8+ T cells from blood, with Jurkat cell RNA spiked in. Subset denoted: FACS-sorted CD8+CD4-CCR7+CD45RA+ naive T cells. These receptors all stem from a human donor in good health. Some libraries in this study had Jurkat cell RNA spiked in.

As regards this clonotype: This may be a read error, as it is one base from a much larger clone. The genes are TRBV4-3 and TRBJ2-1; D is perhaps TRBD1 (6 bases). Germline CDR1 and CDR2: LGHNA and YSLEER. V lost 9 bases to trimming and J lost 4 bases, with 19 bases between them. The CDR3 is 15 residues long. CDR3 region: CARRQVQGGYNEQFF. CDR3 sequence (DNA): TGCGCCAGAAGACAAGTACAGGGTGGATACAATGAGCAGTTCTTC.

This clonotype has a count of ten or more. The chain is built from TRBV7-8 and TRBJ2-3; tentative D call: TRBD1 (5 bases). The germline gives CDR1 SGHVS, CDR2 FQNEAQ. V lost 0 bases and J 0 bases, leaving 10 bases between the germline ends. CDR3 length: 16 amino acids. The CDR3 is CASSLADRVSTDTQYF. The CDR3 DNA reads as TGTGCCAGCAGCTTAGCCGACAGAGTAAGCACAGATACGCAGTATTTT.

This clonotype was counted many times. The chain is built from TRBV18 and TRBJ1-4, with D tentatively TRBD1 (5 bases). Germline V gene data show CDR1 as KGHSH and CDR2 as LQKENI. Between the trimmed V and J ends, which lost 6 bases and 5 bases, there was a span of 10 bases. CDR3 size: 13 residues. The DNA for the CDR3 is TGTGCCAGCTCCGGGACCGAGAATGAAAAACTGTTTTTT. Translating it yields CASSGTENEKLFF.

On this clonotype itself: Possible read error: a much larger clone is one base away. The rearrangement uses TRBV5-3 and TRBJ2-5; TRBD1 aligns across 7 bases. TRBV5-3 is filed as an ORF, its function uncertain. The CDR3 runs 14 residues. CDR3 nucleotide sequence: TGTACCAGCAGTCCGGGACAGCTACAAGAGACCCAGTACTTC. It translates to CTSSPGQLQETQYF.

In this sample, this clonotype turned up many times. The chain joins TRBV7-9 to TRBJ1-2, with no clear D. Between the trimmed V and J ends, which lost 5 bases and 7 bases, there was a span of 29 bases. The CDR3 is 18 residues long. Per the germline V gene, CDR1 is SEHNR and CDR2 is FQNEAQ (reference sequence). CDR3 in amino acids: CASSPPAPDSQKPTGYTF. The CDR3 DNA follows: TGTGCCAGCAGCCCTCCTGCCCCAGACTCCCAAAAGCCGACTGGCTACACCTTC.

Turning to this clonotype: The junction differs from germline at one of its ends, possibly a read error. J is TRBJ2-5 and V is TRBV6-2 or TRBV6-3; D uncertain. Germline V CDR1 and CDR2: MNHEY, SVGEGT. The CDR3 spans 13 residues. CDR3 DNA: TGTGCCAGCAGTCACGACAACAAAGAGGCCCAGTACTTC. It specifies CASSHDNKEAQYF.

A note on this clonotype: At one boundary the junction diverges from the germline segment, which might be a read error. This chain links TRBV7-9 with TRBJ2-2; tentatively, D is TRBD2 (5 bases). Germline V gene lookup returns CDR1 SEHNR and CDR2 FQNEAQ (reference sequence). This CDR3 comprises 15 residues. The CDR3 DNA is TGTGTCAGCAGCTTAGGAGGATGGAACACCGGGGAGCTGTTTTTT. Its translation is CVSSLGGWNTGELFF.

This clonotype was recorded many times. This chain joins TRBV6-5 and TRBJ2-3, with a tentative D call TRBD1 (6 bases). The CDR3 is made up of 14 amino acids. V was trimmed by 0 bases and J by 5 bases, leaving 9 bases between them. In germline, CDR1 is MNHEY, CDR2 SVGAGI. The CDR3 here is CASSYSRGGDTQYF. The CDR3 nucleotides are TGTGCCAGCAGTTACTCCAGGGGTGGAGATACGCAGTATTTT.

Ten or more counts support this clonotype. The chain combines TRBV6-2 or TRBV6-3 with TRBJ2-7; TRBD1 is a possible D gene (6 bases). This CDR3 region has 16 residues. Germline loops: CDR1 MNHEY, CDR2 SVGEGT. Trimming shortened V by 5 bases and J by 2 bases, and 19 bases separated the two germline ends. This CDR3 is CASSHTSGQPAYEQYF. CDR3 DNA: TGTGCCAGCAGTCATACAAGTGGACAGCCAGCCTACGAGCAGTACTTC.

About this clonotype: The missing conserved phenylalanine or tryptophan at the end of this CDR3 makes a read error likely. The V and J genes are TRBV28 and TRBJ2-5; D unresolved. Per germline, CDR1 MDHEN and CDR2 SYDVKM. The CDR3 spans 13 residues. V lost 2 bases to trimming and J lost 5 bases, with 9 bases between them. The CDR3 here is CASSLGSQETQYS. CDR3 nucleotide sequence: TGTGCCAGCAGTTTAGGCTCACAGGAGACCCAGTACTCC.

A word on this clonotype: The junction does not match germline at one end; this may be a read error. This sequence joins TRBV6-5 and TRBJ2-1; D is ambiguous. Germline V gene sequence: CDR1 MNHEY, CDR2 SVGAGI. This CDR3 has 16 residues. The CDR3 spells CAGRKEPTSTYNEQFF. For the CDR3, the DNA is TGTGCCGGCAGGAAAGAACCCACCTCCACCTACAATGAGCAGTTCTTC.

The rearrangement links TRBV30 to TRBJ2-7; D is perhaps TRBD2 (5 bases). Germline CDR1 GTSNPN, CDR2 SVGIG (reference sequence). The CDR3 is made up of 15 amino acids. V was clipped by 5 bases and J by 1 base, with 18 bases between them. In DNA form, the CDR3 reads TGTGCCTGGGGTCACCTTGGGGAGATTTCCTACGAGCAGTACTTC. Encoded protein: CAWGHLGEISYEQYF.

This clonotype appeared many times. J is TRBJ2-3 and V is TRBV13, with 9 positions matching TRBD1. This CDR3 is built from 15 residues. Germline trimming cut 4 bases from V and 8 bases from J; bases unmatched to any gene: 10. Germline V gene lookup returns CDR1 PRHDT and CDR2 FYEKMQ (reference sequence). The CDR3 region is CASSSTGTGYVTQYF. The CDR3 DNA sequence: TGTGCCAGCAGCTCGACCGGGACAGGGTACGTTACGCAGTATTTT.

This rearrangement joins TRBV19 to TRBJ2-7; a possible D gene is TRBD2 (6 bases). This CDR3 comprises 14 residues. Germline CDR1 is LNHDA and CDR2 is SQIVND (reference sequence). V shed 3 bases and J shed 0 bases, with 9 bases lying between them. The CDR3 region has the DNA TGTGCCAGTAGTATGAATAGCGGCTCCTACGAGCAGTACTTC. It specifies CASSMNSGSYEQYF.

This clonotype came up many times. V and J are TRBV20-1 and TRBJ2-7; TRBD1 aligns across 8 bases. The CDR3 runs to 14 residues. The ends lost 3 bases at V and 2 bases at J; junction bases unmatched: 6. Germline CDR1 is DFQATT and CDR2 is SNEGSKA (reference sequence). Here the CDR3 DNA reads TGCAGTGCTAGGGGCAGGGGGCCCCCCTACGAGCAGTACTTC. It specifies CSARGRGPPYEQYF.

A word on this clonotype: Just one base apart from a much larger clone, this may be a read error. The V gene is TRBV7-2, the J gene TRBJ2-7; 9 nucleotides align to TRBD1. Germline loops: CDR1 SGHTA, CDR2 FQGNSA. The CDR3 length is 14 residues. CDR3 sequence: CASGLMGQGYEQYF. For the CDR3, the DNA is TGTGCCAGCGGCTTAATGGGACAGGGATACGAGCAGTACTTC.

This clonotype was picked up many times. The gene calls are TRBV15 and TRBJ1-2, with D possibly matching TRBD1 (6 bases). V gave up 4 bases and J gave up 4 bases, with 7 bases separating them. CDR1 LNHNV and CDR2 YYDKDF come from the germline V gene (reference sequence). The CDR3 has 12 residues. Here the CDR3 reads CATSMDSYGYTF. For the CDR3, the DNA is TGTGCCACCAGCATGGACAGCTATGGCTACACCTTC. The full variable domain, completed using reference TRBV15 and TRBJ1-2, is DAMVIQNPRYQVTQFGKPVTLSCSQTLNHNVMYWYQQKSSQAPKLLFHYYDKDFNNEADTPDNFQSRRPNTSFCFLDIRSPGLGDTAMYLCATSMDSYGYTFGSGTRLTVV.

This clonotype came up many times. This chain uses TRBV24-1 with TRBJ1-1; D gene uncertain. Germline CDR1 reads KGHDR; CDR2 reads SFDVKD. This CDR3 is built from 13 residues. V was trimmed by 5 bases and J by 1 base, leaving 7 bases between them. The DNA of the CDR3 is TGTGCCACCAGTGCCCTGGAGAACACTGAAGCTTTCTTT. This encodes CATSALENTEAFF.

The CDR3 is CASSVAEGPGTDTQYF. For the CDR3, the DNA is TGTGCCAGTAGTGTTGCGGAAGGGCCAGGCACAGATACGCAGTATTTT. This chain connects TRBV19 to TRBJ2-3; D is ambiguous. The CDR3 length is 16 residues. Trimming left V 5 bases short and J 1 base short, with 16 bases between. The germline gives CDR1 LNHDA, CDR2 SQIVND (reference sequence). Filled out from reference TRBV19 and TRBJ2-3, the complete variable domain reads DGGITQSPKYLFRKEGQNVTLSCEQNLNHDAMYWYRQDPGQGLRLIYYSQIVNDFQKGDIAEGYSVSREKKESFPLTVTSAQKNPTAFYLCASSVAEGPGTDTQYFGPGTRLTVL.

This clonotype has just a few counts. The V and J genes are TRBV6-6 and TRBJ2-3, with 8 bases fitting TRBD2. This CDR3 has 14 residues. V gave up 7 bases and J gave up 6 bases; unmatched junction bases: 9. The germline CDR1 and CDR2 sequences are MNHNY and SVGAGI (reference sequence). CDR3 coding DNA: TGTGCCAGCAACGGGGGGGGGGGGGTGGATACGCAGTATTTT. It translates to CASNGGGGVDTQYF.

On this clonotype: At one end, the junction sequence differs from germline, possibly due to a read error. V is TRBV7-9 and J is TRBJ2-6; 7 bases align to TRBD1. The V gene's germline CDR1 is SEHNR and CDR2 FQNEAQ (reference sequence). The CDR3 spans 20 residues. The CDR3 coding sequence is TGTGCCAGCGCATCGTCTCATCTAACGGGACAGCCGTCTGGGACCAACGTCTTGACTTTC. Translated: CASASSHLTGQPSGTNVLTF.